The rows below give T cell receptor beta chains drawn from one sample of a study of T cell responses to AZD1222 COVID-19 vaccine. Profiled with immunoSEQ multiplex PCR; TCRdb holds only in-frame clones, not every one. Of 150,000 to 180,000 clones in the sample, less than 90% are singletons; the top ten hold 3% to 3.5%. The input for sequencing was peripheral blood, taken on day 0 of AZD1222 vaccination. These receptors all stem from an adult in good health. The CDR3 runs from the conserved cysteine through the conserved F or W. A D gene is named only where the DNA matches it firmly. Expanded clones get a size class; other rows say once, few or many, or leave the size out.

CDR3 protein: CASSPTTSGAKNIQYF; CDR3 DNA: TGTGCCAGCAGCCCCACGACTAGCGGAGCCAAAAACATTCAGTACTTC; CDR3 length: 16; clone size: -; V gene: TRBV5-4; D gene: TRBD2; J gene: TRBJ2-4
CDR3 protein: CASSYSLQGRSNYGYTF; CDR3 DNA: TGTGCCAGCAGTTACTCATTGCAGGGGCGATCTAACTATGGCTACACCTTC; CDR3 length: 17; clone size: once; V gene: TRBV6-2/TRBV6-3; D gene: -; J gene: TRBJ1-2
CDR3 protein: CASSQDSGGGREQYF; CDR3 DNA: TGCGCCAGCAGCCAAGATTCAGGCGGGGGGCGAGAGCAGTACTTC; CDR3 length: 15; clone size: -; V gene: TRBV4-3; D gene: TRBD2; J gene: TRBJ2-7
CDR3 protein: CASSLGTVGNQPQHF; CDR3 DNA: TGTGCCAGCAGCTTAGGAACAGTAGGGAATCAGCCCCAGCATTTT; CDR3 length: 15; clone size: -; V gene: TRBV7-8; D gene: -; J gene: TRBJ1-5
CDR3 protein: CASSLRWGNTEAFF; CDR3 DNA: TGTGCCAGCAGCTTGAGGTGGGGGAACACTGAAGCTTTCTTT; CDR3 length: 14; clone size: -; V gene: TRBV5-5; D gene: -; J gene: TRBJ1-1
CDR3 protein: CASSDGIVGAEAFF; CDR3 DNA: TGTGCCAGCAGTGACGGGATAGTTGGGGCTGAAGCTTTCTTT; CDR3 length: 14; clone size: -; V gene: TRBV6-1; D gene: -; J gene: TRBJ1-1
CDR3 protein: CASSLAQGHLSDTQYF; CDR3 DNA: TGTGCCAGCAGCTTAGCACAGGGTCATCTCTCAGATACGCAGTATTTT; CDR3 length: 16; clone size: -; V gene: TRBV7-6; D gene: -; J gene: TRBJ2-3
CDR3 protein: CASSVSGTADEKLFF; CDR3 DNA: TGCGCCAGCAGCGTATCCGGGACAGCAGATGAAAAACTGTTTTTT; CDR3 length: 15; clone size: -; V gene: TRBV5-1; D gene: TRBD1; J gene: TRBJ1-4
CDR3 protein: CASSLGQGAWNEQFF; CDR3 DNA: TGCGCCAGCAGCTTGGGTCAGGGGGCTTGGAATGAGCAGTTCTTC; CDR3 length: 15; clone size: once; V gene: TRBV5-1; D gene: TRBD1; J gene: TRBJ2-1
CDR3 protein: CASSTDRGRQPQHF; CDR3 DNA: TGTGCCAGTAGTACCGACAGGGGACGTCAGCCCCAGCATTTT; CDR3 length: 14; clone size: -; V gene: TRBV19; D gene: TRBD1; J gene: TRBJ1-5
CDR3 protein: CASSQPMPGTTYNEQFF; CDR3 DNA: TGTGCCAGCAGCCAACCCATGCCCGGGACTACCTACAATGAGCAGTTCTTC; CDR3 length: 17; clone size: -; V gene: TRBV14; D gene: TRBD2; J gene: TRBJ2-1
CDR3 protein: CASTLQGAYEQYF; CDR3 DNA: TGTGCCAGCACCTTACAGGGGGCCTACGAGCAGTACTTC; CDR3 length: 13; clone size: -; V gene: TRBV5-4; D gene: TRBD1; J gene: TRBJ2-7
CDR3 protein: CASSLTGTQNSPLHF; CDR3 DNA: TGTGCCAGCAGTCTGACCGGGACCCAGAATTCACCCCTCCACTTT; CDR3 length: 15; clone size: -; V gene: TRBV6-5; D gene: -; J gene: TRBJ1-6
CDR3 protein: CASSSGPAGGYTF; CDR3 DNA: TGTGCCAGCAGCTCCGGGCCGGCTGGAGGCTACACCTTC; CDR3 length: 13; clone size: -; V gene: TRBV5-4; D gene: -; J gene: TRBJ1-2
CDR3 protein: CASSPGVQGSSPLHF; CDR3 DNA: TGTGCCAGCAGCCCGGGGGTACAGGGCTCTTCACCCCTCCACTTT; CDR3 length: 15; clone size: once; V gene: TRBV7-9; D gene: -; J gene: TRBJ1-6